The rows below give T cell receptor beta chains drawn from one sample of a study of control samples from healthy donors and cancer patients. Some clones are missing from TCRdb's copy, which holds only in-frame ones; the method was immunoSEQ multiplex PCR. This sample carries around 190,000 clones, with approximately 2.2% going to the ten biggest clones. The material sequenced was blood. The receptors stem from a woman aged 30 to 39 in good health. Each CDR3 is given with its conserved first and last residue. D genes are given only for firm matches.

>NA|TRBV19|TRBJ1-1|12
TGTGCCAGTAGTATAGGCCAGAAGGAAGCTTTCTTT
CASSIGQKEAFF
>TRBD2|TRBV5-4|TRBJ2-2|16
TGTGCCAGCAGCTTCTTGCGGGGGGGCCCCACCGGGGAGCTGTTTTTT
CASSFLRGGPTGELFF
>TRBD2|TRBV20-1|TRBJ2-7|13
TGCAGTGCTAGTACTAGCGGGGGGGCCAGCCCTTTTTTC
CSASTSGGASPFF
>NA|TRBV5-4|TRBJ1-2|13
TGTGCCAGCAGCTTGGACGGTAACTATGGCTACACCTTC
CASSLDGNYGYTF
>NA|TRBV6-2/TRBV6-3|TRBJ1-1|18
TGTGCCAGCAGCCTCCCCCCGCGACACGGCCGAATGAACACTGAAGCTTTCTTT
CASSLPPRHGRMNTEAFF
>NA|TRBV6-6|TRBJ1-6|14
TGTGCCAGCAGTTACGGCGAGAGGCTAGTAGCCCTCCACTTT
CASSYGERLVALHF
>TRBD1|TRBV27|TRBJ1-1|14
TGTGCCAGCACACCCCAGGGGGCTAGGGCTGAAGCTTTCTTT
CASTPQGARAEAFF
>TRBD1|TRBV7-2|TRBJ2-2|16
TGTGCCAGCAGCATCGGACAGGGGAGTGACACCGGGGAGCTGTTTTTT
CASSIGQGSDTGELFF
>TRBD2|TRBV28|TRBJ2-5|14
TGTGCCAGCAGTTCCGGGGGGGGCTCGGAGACCCAGTACTTC
CASSSGGGSETQYF
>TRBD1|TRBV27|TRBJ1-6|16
TGTGCCAGCAGTTTATCAGGGGGCCAGCTTAATTCACCCCTCCACTTT
CASSLSGGQLNSPLHF